This section outlines one T cell receptor beta chain sequence together with its context. Many counts were recorded for this clonotype. Its cognate antigen has yet to be identified. Nothing much larger sits one base from this clone, and base qualities are not available. This sample stems from a study of T cells in Graves' hyperthyroidism and ophthalmopathy (dated by TCRdb to the late 2010s). With regard to the full study: Peripheral blood samples were taken at the time of initial diagnosis, prior to any treatment. Prospective prediction of ophthalmopathy was tested in an independent validation cohort of approximately 19 hyperthyroidism patients and 17 patients who later progressed to ophthalmopathy. For training and testing, the 100 or so patients in the discovery cohort were randomly divided in a 7:3 ratio. TCR Vbeta CDR3 sequencing of roughly 140 peripheral blood samples (over 40 ophthalmopathy, around 80 hyperthyroidism and about 17 progressor patients) is reported in the paper. Following sampling, methimazole starting at 30 mg daily was given to hyperthyroidism patients, and high-dose intravenous methylprednisolone was given to ophthalmopathy patients. In addition, the study compared T-cell repertoires in thyroid tissue and in blood from roughly six Graves' hyperthyroidism patients. A discovery cohort of about a hundred patients, approximately 45 with Graves' ophthalmopathy and 57 with stable Graves' hyperthyroidism, was used to find distinguishing TCR V-J signatures.

Results the study describes overall, beyond this receptor: In validation, the model predicted progression to ophthalmopathy with 60% to 71% sensitivity and about 72% specificity, a median of 6.5 months before onset. A model built on a 13 V-J signature distinguished ophthalmopathy from stable hyperthyroidism, reaching around 90% sensitivity and about 81% specificity in cross-validation and 80%/75% in testing. Blood samples also contained most of the expanded thyroid clonotypes (frequency above 0.001), which suggests that blood repertoires may reflect thyroid immune responses. Sample size was not statistically predetermined, and blinding of investigators to group allocation was not performed.

TCR beta CDR3 regions were amplified from RNA transcripts. The first round of RT-PCR for the TCR CDR3 was performed with the HTBI primer set and the Qiagen OneStep RT-PCR kit. Libraries were constructed in a second round of multiplex PCR, after which size selection and purification were performed. Libraries were sequenced paired-end with 100 bp reads on an Illumina HiSeq2000. On the authors' methods: Raw data were processed with SOAPnuke, discarding reads with adapters, uncalled bases, mean Phred below 15, or no exact constant-primer or identifier match. High-quality paired reads were merged using COPE v1.2.5, and each unique nucleotide sequence was defined as a clonotype. MiTCR v1.1 was used to align clonotypes to the IMGT TRBV, TRBD and TRBJ reference segments. The analysis included only V-J combinations with a frequency above 0.0001, which together covered 99% to 99.2% of the repertoires. The TCS score was defined as the ratio of F50 (clonal expansion) to E x V (chaos), calculated using BLOSUM62-based TCRdist between CDR3 peptides within each V-J. Welch's t-statistics and random forest reduced fewer than 600 V-J features to 10 to 15, which were used in a naive Bayes classifier (R e1071). Using fastp trimming at Q25 and MiXCR clonotype assembly, TCRdb reanalyzed the public sequencing data and kept in-frame beta chains. CDR3 protein sequences are deduplicated, and each keeps its most common genes and DNA. V and J calls and clone size were set by TCRdb, not the authors. The sample yields about 420,000 distinct CDR3 sequences; roughly 14% were counted once. The ten most abundant clones make up around an eighth of the sample.

Stable Graves' hyperthyroidism was defined as no progression to ophthalmopathy during 18 months of follow-up. Hyperthyroidism patients were aged 18 to 65 years and newly diagnosed, with disease duration of less than 2 months. Patients with uncontrolled infections, other autoimmune diseases, pregnancy or lactation were excluded. Diagnoses were established on the basis of clinical symptoms, serum thyroxine and TRAb, thyroid ultrasound, and orbital computed tomography. Ficoll-Paque density gradient centrifugation was used to isolate PBMCs from around 10 ml of fresh peripheral blood. Trizol reagent was used to extract total RNA, and RNA quality was then checked on an Agilent 2100 Bioanalyzer. The sequenced sample consisted of blood. This sequence originates from a woman aged 18 to 35 with Graves' hyperthyroidism.

The nucleotides read TGTGCCAGCAGCTTAGTGCCCACAGGCTCTTCACCCCTCCACTTT. Its protein product is CASSLVPTGSSPLHF. In this chain, TRBV7-2 is recombined with TRBJ1-6; the D region possibly corresponds to TRBD1 (5 bases align). V is reduced by 1 base and J by 9 bases, leaving a spacing of 13 bases between them. The germline V gene provides CDR1 SGHTA and CDR2 FQGNSA. Inclusive of the bounding cysteine and phenylalanine, the CDR3 is 15 residues long. The read is trimmed to its CDR3 DNA, 45 bases read in frame from base 1.